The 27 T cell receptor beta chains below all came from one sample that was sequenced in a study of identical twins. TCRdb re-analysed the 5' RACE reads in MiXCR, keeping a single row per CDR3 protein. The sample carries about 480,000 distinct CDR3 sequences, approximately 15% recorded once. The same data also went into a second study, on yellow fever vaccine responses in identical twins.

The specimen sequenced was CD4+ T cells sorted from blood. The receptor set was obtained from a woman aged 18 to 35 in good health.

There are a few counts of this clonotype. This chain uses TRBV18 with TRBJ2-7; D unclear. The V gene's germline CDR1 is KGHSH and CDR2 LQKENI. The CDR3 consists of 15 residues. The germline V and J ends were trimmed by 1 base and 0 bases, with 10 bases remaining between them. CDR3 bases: TGTGCCAGCTCACCACTGTTCACCAGCTCCTACGAGCAGTACTTC. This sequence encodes CASSPLFTSSYEQYF.

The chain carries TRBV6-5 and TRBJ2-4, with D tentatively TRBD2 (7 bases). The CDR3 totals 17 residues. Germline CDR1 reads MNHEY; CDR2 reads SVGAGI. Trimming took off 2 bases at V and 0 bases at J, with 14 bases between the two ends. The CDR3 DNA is TGTGCCAGCAGTTACGAGGGGGGGGCCTTAGCCAAAAACATTCAGTACTTC. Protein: CASSYEGGALAKNIQYF.

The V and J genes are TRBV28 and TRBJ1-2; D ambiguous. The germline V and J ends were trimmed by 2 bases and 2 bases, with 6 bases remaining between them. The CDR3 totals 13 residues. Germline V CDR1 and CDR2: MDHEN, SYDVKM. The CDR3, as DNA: TGTGCCAGCAGTTTAGAACTGAACTATGGCTACACCTTC. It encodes CASSLELNYGYTF.

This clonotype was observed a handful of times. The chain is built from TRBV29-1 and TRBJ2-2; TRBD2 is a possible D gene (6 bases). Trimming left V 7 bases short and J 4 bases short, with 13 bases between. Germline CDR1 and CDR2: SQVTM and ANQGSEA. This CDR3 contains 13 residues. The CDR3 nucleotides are TGCAGCGCGGGGGAAGTGGGCACCGGGGAGCTGTTTTTT. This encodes CSAGEVGTGELFF.

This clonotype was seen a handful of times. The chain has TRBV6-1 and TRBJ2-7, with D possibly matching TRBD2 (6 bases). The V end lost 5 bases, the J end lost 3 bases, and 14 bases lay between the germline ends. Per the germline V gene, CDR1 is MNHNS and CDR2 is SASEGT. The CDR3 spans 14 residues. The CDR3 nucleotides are TGTGCCAGCAGTCCCCTGGGGGGTCGCTACGAGCAGTACTTC. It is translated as CASSPLGGRYEQYF.

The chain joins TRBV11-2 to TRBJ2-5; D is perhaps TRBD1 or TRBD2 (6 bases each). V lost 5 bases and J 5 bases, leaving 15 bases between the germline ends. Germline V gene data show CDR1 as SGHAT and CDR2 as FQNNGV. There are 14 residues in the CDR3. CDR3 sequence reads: CASSPTGGLETQYF. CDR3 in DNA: TGTGCCAGCAGCCCGACAGGAGGGCTGGAGACCCAGTACTTC.

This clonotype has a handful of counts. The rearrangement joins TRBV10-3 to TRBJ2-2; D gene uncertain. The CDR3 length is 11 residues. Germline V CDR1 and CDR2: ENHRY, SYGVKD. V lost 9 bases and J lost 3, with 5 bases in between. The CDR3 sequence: CAIRDTGELFF. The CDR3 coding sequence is TGTGCCATTCGGGACACCGGGGAGCTGTTTTTT.

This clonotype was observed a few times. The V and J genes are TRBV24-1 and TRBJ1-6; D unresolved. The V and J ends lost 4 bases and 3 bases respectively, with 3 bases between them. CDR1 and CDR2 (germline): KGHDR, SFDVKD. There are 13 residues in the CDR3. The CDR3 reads CATSDDYNSPLHF. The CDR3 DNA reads TGTGCCACCAGTGACGACTATAATTCACCCCTCCACTTT.

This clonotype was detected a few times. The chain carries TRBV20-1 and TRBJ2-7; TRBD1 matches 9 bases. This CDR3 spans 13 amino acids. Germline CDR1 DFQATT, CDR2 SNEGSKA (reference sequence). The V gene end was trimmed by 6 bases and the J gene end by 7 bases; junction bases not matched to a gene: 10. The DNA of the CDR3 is TGCAGTGCCACGGGGACAGGGACGTGGGAGCAGTACTTC. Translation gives CSATGTGTWEQYF.

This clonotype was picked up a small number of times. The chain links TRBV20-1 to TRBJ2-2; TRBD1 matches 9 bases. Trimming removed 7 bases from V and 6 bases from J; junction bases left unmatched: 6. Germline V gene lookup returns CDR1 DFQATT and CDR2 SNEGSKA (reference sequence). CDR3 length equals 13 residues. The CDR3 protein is CSGHRGLAGELFF. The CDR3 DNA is TGCAGTGGTCACAGGGGGCTTGCCGGGGAGCTGTTTTTT.

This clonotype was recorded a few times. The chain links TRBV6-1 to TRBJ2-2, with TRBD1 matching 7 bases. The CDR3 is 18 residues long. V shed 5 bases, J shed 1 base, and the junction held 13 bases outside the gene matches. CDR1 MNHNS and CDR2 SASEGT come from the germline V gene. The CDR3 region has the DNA TGTGCCAGCAGTCCACAGGGACAGAGTCCTTTGAACACCGGGGAGCTGTTTTTT. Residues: CASSPQGQSPLNTGELFF.

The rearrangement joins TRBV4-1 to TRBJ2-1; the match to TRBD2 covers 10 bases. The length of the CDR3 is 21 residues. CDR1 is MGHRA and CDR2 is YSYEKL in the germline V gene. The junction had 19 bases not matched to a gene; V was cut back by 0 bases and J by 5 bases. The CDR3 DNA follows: TGCGCCAGCAGCCAAGATCCCTCCGGAGCGGGAGGGCGCAGCGCGGACAATGAGCAGTTCTTC. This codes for CASSQDPSGAGGRSADNEQFF.

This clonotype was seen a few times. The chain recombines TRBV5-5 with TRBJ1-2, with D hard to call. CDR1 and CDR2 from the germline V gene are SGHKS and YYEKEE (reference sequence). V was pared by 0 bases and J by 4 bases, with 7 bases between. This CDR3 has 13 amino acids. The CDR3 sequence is CASSLDRTYGYTF. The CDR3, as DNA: TGTGCCAGCAGCTTGGACAGAACCTATGGCTACACCTTC.

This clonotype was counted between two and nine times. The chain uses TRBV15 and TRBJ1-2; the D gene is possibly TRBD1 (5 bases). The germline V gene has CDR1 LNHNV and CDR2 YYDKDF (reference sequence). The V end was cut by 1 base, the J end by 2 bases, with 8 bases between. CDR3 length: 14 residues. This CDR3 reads CATSRAGHNYGYTF. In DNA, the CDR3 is TGTGCCACCAGCAGAGCAGGACACAACTATGGCTACACCTTC.

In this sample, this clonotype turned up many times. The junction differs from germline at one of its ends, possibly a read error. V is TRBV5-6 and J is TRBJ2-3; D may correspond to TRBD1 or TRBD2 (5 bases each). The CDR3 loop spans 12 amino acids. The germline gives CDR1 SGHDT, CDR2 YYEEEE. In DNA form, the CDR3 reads TGCGCCAGCAGCTTGGGGGCAGATACGCAGTATTTT. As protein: CASSLGADTQYF. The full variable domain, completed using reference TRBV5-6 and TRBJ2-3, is DAGVTQSPTHLIKTRGQQVTLRCSPKSGHDTVSWYQQALGQGPQFIFQYYEEEERQRGNFPDRFSGHQFPNYSSELNVNALLLGDSALYLCASSLGADTQYFGPGTRLTVL.

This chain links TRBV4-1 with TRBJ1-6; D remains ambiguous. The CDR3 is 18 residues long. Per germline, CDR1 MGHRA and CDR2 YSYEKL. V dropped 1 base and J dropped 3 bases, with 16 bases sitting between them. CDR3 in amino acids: CASSQGENSQFYNSPLHF. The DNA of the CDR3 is TGCGCCAGCAGCCAAGGGGAAAATTCACAGTTCTATAATTCACCCCTCCACTTT.

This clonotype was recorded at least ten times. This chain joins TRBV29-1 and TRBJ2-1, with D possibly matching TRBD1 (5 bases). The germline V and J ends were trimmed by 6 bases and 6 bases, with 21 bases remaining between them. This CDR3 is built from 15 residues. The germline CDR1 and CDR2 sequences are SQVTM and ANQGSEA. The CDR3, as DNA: TGCAGCGTAGGAATCACAGGATCAACCTTCAATGAGCAGTTCTTC. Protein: CSVGITGSTFNEQFF.

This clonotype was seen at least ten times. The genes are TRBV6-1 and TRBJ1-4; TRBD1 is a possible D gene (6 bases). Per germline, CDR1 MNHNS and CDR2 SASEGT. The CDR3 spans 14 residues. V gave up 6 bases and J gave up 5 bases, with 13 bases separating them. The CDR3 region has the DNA TGTGCCAGCAGGGCAAGGGGGGGAAATGAAAAACTGTTTTTT. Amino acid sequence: CASRARGGNEKLFF.

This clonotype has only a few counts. The CDR3 is CASSYLFGETILGELFF. CDR3 DNA sequence: TGTGCCAGCAGTTACCTCTTCGGTGAGACTATTCTCGGGGAGCTGTTTTTT. The chain is built from TRBV6-2 or TRBV6-3 and TRBJ2-2; D possibly corresponds to TRBD2 (5 bases). The germline V gene has CDR1 MNHEY and CDR2 SVGEGT. The V gene lost 2 bases and the J gene lost 7 bases, with 20 bases spanning the gap. The CDR3 has 17 residues.

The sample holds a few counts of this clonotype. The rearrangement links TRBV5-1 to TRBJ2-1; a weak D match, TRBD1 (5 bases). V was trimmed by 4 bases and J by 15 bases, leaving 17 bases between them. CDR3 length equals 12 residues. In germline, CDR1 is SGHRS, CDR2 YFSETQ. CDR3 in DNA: TGCGCCAGCAGCCTCGACAGTCGGCTCGGGTTCTTC. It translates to CASSLDSRLGFF.

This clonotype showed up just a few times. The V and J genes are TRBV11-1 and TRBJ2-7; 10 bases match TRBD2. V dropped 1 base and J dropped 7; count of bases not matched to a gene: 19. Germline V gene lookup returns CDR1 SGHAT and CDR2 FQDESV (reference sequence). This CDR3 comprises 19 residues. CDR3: CASSLVRLAGASDPLEQYF. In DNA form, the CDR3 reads TGTGCCAGCAGCTTAGTTCGGCTAGCGGGGGCCTCTGACCCCTTGGAGCAGTACTTC.

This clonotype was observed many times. CDR3: CASSFDRGVGEQYF. The CDR3 coding sequence is TGTGCCAGCAGCTTTGACAGGGGAGTAGGCGAGCAGTACTTC. The chain carries TRBV7-2 and TRBJ2-7; 8 nucleotides match TRBD1. V shed 3 bases, J shed 6 bases, and the junction held 7 bases outside the gene matches. Germline V CDR1 and CDR2: SGHTA, FQGNSA. This CDR3 contains 14 residues.

Here the CDR3 reads CASNDLAADEQYF. DNA for the CDR3: TGTGCCAGCAATGACTTAGCGGCTGACGAGCAGTACTTC. This chain links TRBV27 with TRBJ2-7, with D possibly being TRBD2 (6 bases). This CDR3 has 13 amino acids. CDR1 and CDR2 from the germline V gene are MNHEY and SMNVEV (reference sequence). V was trimmed by 7 bases and J by 5 bases, leaving 15 bases between them.

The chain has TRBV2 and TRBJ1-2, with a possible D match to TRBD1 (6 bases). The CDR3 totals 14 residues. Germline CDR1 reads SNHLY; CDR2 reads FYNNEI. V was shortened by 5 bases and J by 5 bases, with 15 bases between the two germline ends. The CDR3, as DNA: TGTGCCAGCAGTCAGGACAGACCGGGGTATGGCTACACCTTC. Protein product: CASSQDRPGYGYTF.

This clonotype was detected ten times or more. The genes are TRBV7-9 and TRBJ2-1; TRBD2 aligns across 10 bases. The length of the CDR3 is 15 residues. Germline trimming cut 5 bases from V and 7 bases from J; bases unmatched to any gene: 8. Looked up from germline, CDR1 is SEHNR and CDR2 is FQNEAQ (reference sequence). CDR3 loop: CASSPGLASWNEQFF. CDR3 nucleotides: TGTGCCAGCAGCCCGGGACTAGCGAGTTGGAATGAGCAGTTCTTC.

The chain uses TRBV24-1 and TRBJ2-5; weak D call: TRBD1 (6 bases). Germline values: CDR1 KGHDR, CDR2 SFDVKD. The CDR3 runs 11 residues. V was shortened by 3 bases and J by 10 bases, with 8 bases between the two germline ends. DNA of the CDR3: TGTGCCACCAGTGATGTCAGGGGCCAGTACTTC. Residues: CATSDVRGQYF.

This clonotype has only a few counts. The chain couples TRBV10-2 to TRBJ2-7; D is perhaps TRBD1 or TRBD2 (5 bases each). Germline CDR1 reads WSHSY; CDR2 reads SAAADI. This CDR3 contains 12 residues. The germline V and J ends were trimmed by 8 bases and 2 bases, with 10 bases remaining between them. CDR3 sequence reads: CASRDGAYEQYF. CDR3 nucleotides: TGCGCCAGCCGGGACGGAGCCTACGAGCAGTACTTC.